Sequencing of this TCR beta chain was carried out in a study of beta chain features in type 1 diabetes. The authors reverse transcribed all of the isolated RNA, so sequencing captured expressed TCRB transcripts. The assay was immunoSEQ multiplex PCR, and TCRdb's table has in-frame clones only and misses some. The sample consists of 300,000 to 450,000 clones, roughly an eighth of them appearing once. Notes on the study in general: Shorter TCRB CDR3s, moderately but significantly so, were found in Type 1 diabetes patients in all four CD4+ subsets.

This CDR3 has 13 amino acids. V was trimmed by 8 bases and J by 5 bases, leaving 12 bases between them. CDR1 is SGHTA, CDR2 FQGNSA, per germline. Remarks on this clone: The antigen is undetermined.

The gene calls are TRBV7-2 and TRBJ1-4; possible D gene TRBD1, 5 bases. This clonotype was obtained from a woman between 18 and 29 years old with type 1 diabetes. The specimen sequenced was naive CD4+ T cells from blood. The CDR3 reads CASPQGWNEKLFF. The DNA of the CDR3 is TGTGCCAGCCCCCAGGGATGGAATGAAAAACTGTTTTTT.